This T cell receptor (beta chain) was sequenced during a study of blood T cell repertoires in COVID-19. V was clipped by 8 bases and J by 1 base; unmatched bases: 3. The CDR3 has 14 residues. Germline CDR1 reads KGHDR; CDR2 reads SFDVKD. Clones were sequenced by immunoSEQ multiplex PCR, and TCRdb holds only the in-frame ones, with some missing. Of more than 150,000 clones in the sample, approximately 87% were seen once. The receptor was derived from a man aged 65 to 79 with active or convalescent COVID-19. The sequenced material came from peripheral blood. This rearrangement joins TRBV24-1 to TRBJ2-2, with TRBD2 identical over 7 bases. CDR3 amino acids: CATTGRLNTGELFF. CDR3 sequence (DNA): TGTGCCACCACCGGGAGGTTGAACACCGGGGAGCTGTTTTTT.